This paragraph covers one T cell receptor (beta chain) sequence. Its antigen is unknown. No qualities accompany the bases; no much larger clone lies one base away. The sample is drawn from a study of CD8+ T cells in alopecia areata (dated by TCRdb to the late 2010s). Broadly, across the study: The treated patients, all with moderate-to-severe alopecia areata, were enrolled in an open-label pilot trial of oral tofacitinib given at 5 to 10 mg twice daily. Tofacitinib was administered for 6 to 18 months, and 6 months of follow-up off drug were then conducted to assess delayed response and recurrence. For the treated patients, the SALT score, which quantifies what percentage of scalp surface area is affected, served as the measure of disease severity. In both human patients and the C3H/HeJ mouse model, the study applied high-throughput TCRbeta sequencing to look at T cell clonal expansion in alopecia areata. Human TCRbeta sequencing covered scalp tissue and sorted CD4+ and CD8+ peripheral blood T cells from patchy and totalis/universalis alopecia areata patients and healthy controls. Biopsies were taken from tofacitinib-treated patients at baseline and again at 4 and 24 weeks into treatment, and several of those patients also had a later scalp biopsy. Scalp clonality was compared across normal scalp (n=4), patchy alopecia areata scalp (n=8), and alopecia totalis/universalis scalp (n=8). RNA was obtained with the PAXgene miRNA kit for fixed scalp, the miRNeasy kit for PBMCs, and the RNeasy kit for mouse skin. TCRbeta CDR3 regions were amplified by immunoSEQ multiplex PCR with 35 Vbeta forward and 13 Jbeta reverse primers.

CDR1 and CDR2 were assigned from the germline V gene as KGHSH and LQKENI. The CDR3 runs 14 residues from the cysteine to the phenylalanine. Kept here is only the CDR3 DNA, which spans 42 bases and is read in frame from base 1. V is cut back by 6 bases and J by 4 bases, with 7 bases in the junction unmatched. The library was built by means of the immunoSEQ multiplex PCR assay. To provide template for TCR sequencing, every sample had RNA extracted and reverse transcribed into cDNA. First-strand cDNA was synthesized with SuperScript III using a 2:1 mix of oligo-dT and random hexamers. A synthetic immune receptor repertoire was used to gauge amplification bias, and whatever bias remained was removed computationally. The paper's data handling went like this. Raw reads were preprocessed to remove errors, and CDR3 was defined by IMGT conventions from the conserved cysteine to phenylalanine. Clonality was computed by normalizing Shannon entropy by log2 of the number of productive unique TCRs and subtracting the result from 1. CD4 or CD8 identity of scalp clones was inferred by cross-referencing scalp TCRbeta sequences with sorted blood CD4 and CD8 repertoires. Drawn from immuneACCESS, this table holds only the in-frame rearrangements with V and J called that TCRdb kept. Clones are partly lost; checked studies trace under half to an unresolved V gene and leave the rest unexplained. The D gene and trimming were derived from the DNA, and the V and J assignments and clone size from that table. The sample table contains about 270,000 clones; only one count was recorded for 60% of them. 0.8% to 1% of the sample goes to the ten largest clones.

What the research found in general, with its limitations: During tofacitinib treatment, many expanded lesional clones stuck around in both scalp and blood, and this persistence may partly explain why relapse happens after treatment is stopped. Scalp clonality and the number of expanded CD8+ clones among the top 100 scalp clones were significantly decreased by tofacitinib. Unlike mouse skin, where gammadelta T cells dominate, normal human skin contains resident alphabeta T cells that get sequenced too, which complicates analysis of the scalp TCR repertoire. Higher clonality and more expanded CD8+ clones were observed in lesional scalp than in normal scalp, particularly in alopecia totalis/universalis, a finding suggestive of antigenic drive. Shared TCR sequences between patients were less evident than in mice, which may be partly attributable to HLA diversity in the patient population. The treated cohort was small, with a single nonresponder, so links between baseline CD8+ expansion and response need larger studies.

The label giving this sample's treatment or condition can be read as: oral pan-JAK inhibitor, 5-10 mg twice daily. Lesional scalp punch biopsies and peripheral blood were collected from alopecia areata patients. PBMCs were separated by density centrifugation and stained for CD3, CD4 and CD8, after which CD4+ and CD8+ T cells were sorted on a FACSAria. The rearranged segments are TRBV18 and TRBJ1-2, with TRBD1 matching 8 junction bases. This TCR was recovered from a human donor with alopecia areata. The source material was CD4+ T cells sorted from blood, sampled at week 52, from a patient treated with tofacitinib. The nucleotide sequence reads as follows: TGTGCCAGCTCTCCGGGACAGGCCAGCTATGGCTACACCTTC. Translated, this is CASSPGQASYGYTF.